This TCR beta chain is from a study of T cells in Graves' hyperthyroidism and ophthalmopathy. The study's findings and limits: Median prediction lead before ophthalmopathy onset was about 6.3 months with the model.

Trimming removed 1 base from V and 6 bases from J; junction bases left unmatched: 7. Looked up from germline, CDR1 is SGHDN and CDR2 is FVKESK. The CDR3 is 15 residues long. Exclusion of patients followed from uncontrolled infection, other autoimmune disease, pregnancy or lactation. Researchers took RNA transcripts and amplified the TCR beta CDR3 regions from them. HTBI primers were used for first-round RT-PCR of the TCR CDR3. In TCRdb, the multiplex PCR reads were re-called with MiXCR into one record per CDR3 protein. The top ten clones hold 34% of a sample with approximately 330,000 distinct CDR3 sequences, about 13% of them seen once. This clonotype was recorded at least ten times. What it binds is not known.

The sequenced sample consisted of blood. The rearrangement joins TRBV14 to TRBJ2-3; 7 nucleotides align to TRBD1. The sequence was obtained from a woman aged 40-49 years with Graves' ophthalmopathy. CDR3 sequence: CASSQAGQPSDTQYF. The CDR3 nucleotides read TGTGCCAGCAGCCAAGCGGGACAGCCTTCGGATACGCAGTATTTT.